This section outlines one TCR beta chain sequence together with its context. The authors ran a second PCR of about 6 to 11 cycles using a sample-barcoded 5' primer and a J-beta primer mix. A template-switch adaptor with 12 random nucleotides tagged each cDNA molecule. A single record per CDR3 protein comes from TCRdb applying MiXCR to the 5' RACE reads. The table lists hundreds of thousands of distinct CDR3 sequences, about 46% of them singletons. Trimming removed 4 bases at V and 1 base at J, with 16 bases between. CDR3 size: 16 residues. This sample is drawn from a study of blood T cells in healthy people across ages. Healthy Caucasian individuals from Russia aged roughly 6 to 95 were enrolled as donors.

Sequenced input: blood. The rearrangement uses TRBV12-3 or TRBV12-4 and TRBJ2-5; D tentatively fits TRBD1 or TRBD2 (5 bases each). The TCR sequence derives from an older man in good health. CDR3 amino acids: CASSYGAGRGQETQYF. The CDR3 DNA is TGTGCCAGCAGTTACGGGGCCGGGCGTGGCCAAGAGACCCAGTACTTC.